This T cell receptor (beta chain) was sequenced during a study of a mutant IDH1 vaccine in newly diagnosed glioma. Overall study results and limits: Changes in the top peripheral T cell clonotypes seemingly had no bearing on pseudoprogression.

Here immunoSEQ multiplex PCR was the method, and the copy in TCRdb shows in-frame clones only, minus some. The sample records roughly 43,000 clones, 70% to 85% being singletons. Time point: week 47, end of study. It was 300 ug of mutant IDH1 20-mer peptide that made up each vaccine dose, given with topical imiquimod. Patients underwent eight vaccinations, which took place in weeks 1, 3, 5, 7, 11, 15, 19 and 23. The study enrolled donors with new WHO grade 3 or 4 IDH1-mutant, ATRX-lost astrocytomas. The CDR3 runs 15 residues. Trimming cost V 9 bases and J 2 bases, with 18 bases left between them. CDR1 is ENHRY, CDR2 SYGVKD, per germline. Points on this clone: The antigen is unknown.

The clonotype comes from a man aged 18 to 30 with glioma. Some clones in this sample may be carry-over from other donors' samples. The chain uses TRBV10-3 and TRBJ2-3; a weak D match, TRBD2 (5 bases). The sequencing used PBMCs, collected from a glioma patient whose treatment included an IDH1 peptide vaccine. The chain's CDR3 is CAIRASGVSTDTQYF. In nucleotides, the CDR3 is TGTGCCATAAGGGCCAGCGGAGTTTCCACAGATACGCAGTATTTT.